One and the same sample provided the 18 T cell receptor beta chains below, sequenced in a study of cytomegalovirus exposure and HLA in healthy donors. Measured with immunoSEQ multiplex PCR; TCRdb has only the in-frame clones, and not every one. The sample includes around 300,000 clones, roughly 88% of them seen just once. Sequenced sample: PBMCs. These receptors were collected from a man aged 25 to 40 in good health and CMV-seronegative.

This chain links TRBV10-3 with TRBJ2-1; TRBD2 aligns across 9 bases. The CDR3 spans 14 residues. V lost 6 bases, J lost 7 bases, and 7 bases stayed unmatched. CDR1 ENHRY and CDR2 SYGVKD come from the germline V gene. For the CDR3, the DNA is TGTGCCATCAGGGCCGGGACTAGCTTGAATGAGCAGTTCTTC. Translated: CAIRAGTSLNEQFF.

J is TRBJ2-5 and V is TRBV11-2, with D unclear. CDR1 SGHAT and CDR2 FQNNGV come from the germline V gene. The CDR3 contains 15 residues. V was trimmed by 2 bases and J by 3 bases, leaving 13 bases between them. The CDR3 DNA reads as TGTGCCAGCAGCTTATACTACTCTCCGAAAGAGACCCAGTACTTC. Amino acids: CASSLYYSPKETQYF.

DNA of the CDR3: TGTGCCAGTAGTTCGGGCAGGGGAGGCAATCAGCCCCAGCATTTT. Amino acid sequence: CASSSGRGGNQPQHF. V is TRBV19 and J is TRBJ1-5; possible D gene TRBD1, 6 bases. The germline V and J ends were trimmed by 5 bases and 2 bases, with 13 bases remaining between them. Germline values: CDR1 LNHDA, CDR2 SQIVND (reference sequence). The CDR3 is made up of 15 amino acids.

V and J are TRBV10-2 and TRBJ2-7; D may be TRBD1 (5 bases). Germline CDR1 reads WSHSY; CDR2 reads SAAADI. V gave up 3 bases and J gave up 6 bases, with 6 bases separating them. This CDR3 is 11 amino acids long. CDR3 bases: TGCGCCAGCAGTGATGGGGCCGAGCAGTACTTC. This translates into CASSDGAEQYF.

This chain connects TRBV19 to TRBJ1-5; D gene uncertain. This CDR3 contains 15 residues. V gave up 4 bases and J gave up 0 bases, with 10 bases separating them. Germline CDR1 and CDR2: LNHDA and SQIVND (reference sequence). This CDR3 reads CASSTQSYSNQPQHF. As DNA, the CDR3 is TGTGCCAGTAGTACCCAAAGCTATAGCAATCAGCCCCAGCATTTT.

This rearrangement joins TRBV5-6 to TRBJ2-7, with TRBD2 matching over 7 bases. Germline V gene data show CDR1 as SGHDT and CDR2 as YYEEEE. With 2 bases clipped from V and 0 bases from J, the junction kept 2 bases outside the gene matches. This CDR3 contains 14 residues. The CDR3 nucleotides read TGTGCCAGCAGCTTAAGCGGGGACTCCTACGAGCAGTACTTC. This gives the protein CASSLSGDSYEQYF. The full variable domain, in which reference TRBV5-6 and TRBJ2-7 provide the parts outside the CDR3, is DAGVTQSPTHLIKTRGQQVTLRCSPKSGHDTVSWYQQALGQGPQFIFQYYEEEERQRGNFPDRFSGHQFPNYSSELNVNALLLGDSALYLCASSLSGDSYEQYFGPGTRLTVT.

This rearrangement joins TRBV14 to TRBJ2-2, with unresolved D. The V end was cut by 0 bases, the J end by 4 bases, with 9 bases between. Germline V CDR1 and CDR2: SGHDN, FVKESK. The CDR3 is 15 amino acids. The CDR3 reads CASSQDRSGTGELFF. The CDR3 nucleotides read TGTGCCAGCAGCCAAGATCGATCGGGCACCGGGGAGCTGTTTTTT.

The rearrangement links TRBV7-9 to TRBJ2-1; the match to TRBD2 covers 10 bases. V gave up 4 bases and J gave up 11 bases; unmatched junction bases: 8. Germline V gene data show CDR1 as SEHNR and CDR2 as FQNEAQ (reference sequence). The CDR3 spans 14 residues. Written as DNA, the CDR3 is TGTGCCAGCAGCTCCAGCGGGGGGGTTGATAAGCAGTTCTTC. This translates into CASSSSGGVDKQFF. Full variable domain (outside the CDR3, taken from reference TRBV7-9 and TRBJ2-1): DTGVSQNPRHKITKRGQNVTFRCDPISEHNRLYWYRQTLGQGPEFLTYFQNEAQLEKSRLLSDRFSAERPKGSFSTLEIQRTEQGDSAMYLCASSSSGGVDKQFFGPGTRLTVL.

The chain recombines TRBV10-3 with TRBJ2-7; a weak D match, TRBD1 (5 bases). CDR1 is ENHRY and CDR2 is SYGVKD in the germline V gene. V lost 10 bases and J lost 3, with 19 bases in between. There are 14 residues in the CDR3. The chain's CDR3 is CANVRGSKSYEQYF. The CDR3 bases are TGTGCCAACGTAAGGGGATCCAAGAGCTACGAGCAGTACTTC.

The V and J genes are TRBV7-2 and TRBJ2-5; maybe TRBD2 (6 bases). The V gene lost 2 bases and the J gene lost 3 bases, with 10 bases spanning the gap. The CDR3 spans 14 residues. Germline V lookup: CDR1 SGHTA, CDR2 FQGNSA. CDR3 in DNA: TGTGCCAGCAGCTTACGGGGGTGGAAAGAGACCCAGTACTTC. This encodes CASSLRGWKETQYF. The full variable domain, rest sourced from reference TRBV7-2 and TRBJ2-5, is GAGVSQSPSNKVTEKGKDVELRCDPISGHTALYWYRQSLGQGLEFLIYFQGNSAPDKSGLPSDRFSAERTGGSVSTLTIQRTQQEDSAVYLCASSLRGWKETQYFGPGTRLLVL.

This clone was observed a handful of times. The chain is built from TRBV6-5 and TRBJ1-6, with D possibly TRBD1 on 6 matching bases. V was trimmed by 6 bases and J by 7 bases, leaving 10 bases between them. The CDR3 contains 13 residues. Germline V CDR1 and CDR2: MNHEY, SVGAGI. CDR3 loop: CASRRTENSPLHF. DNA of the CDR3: TGTGCCAGCAGGAGGACAGAGAATTCACCCCTCCACTTT.

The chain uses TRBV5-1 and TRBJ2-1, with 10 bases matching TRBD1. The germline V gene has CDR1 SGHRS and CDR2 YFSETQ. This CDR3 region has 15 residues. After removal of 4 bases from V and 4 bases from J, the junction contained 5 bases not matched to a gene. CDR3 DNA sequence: TGCGCCAGCAGCGAGGGACAGGGGACTTACAATGAGCAGTTCTTC. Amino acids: CASSEGQGTYNEQFF.

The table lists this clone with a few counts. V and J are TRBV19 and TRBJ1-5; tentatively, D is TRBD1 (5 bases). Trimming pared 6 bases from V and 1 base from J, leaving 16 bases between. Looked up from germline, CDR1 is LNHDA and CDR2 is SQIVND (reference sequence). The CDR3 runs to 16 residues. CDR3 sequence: CASRGGRLISNQPQHF. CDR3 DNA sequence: TGTGCCAGTAGGGGGGGACGGTTAATCAGCAATCAGCCCCAGCATTTT.

The CDR3 spells CASSSVRENTGELFF. CDR3 DNA: TGTGCCAGCAGTTCCGTACGGGAGAACACCGGGGAGCTGTTTTTT. The chain is built from TRBV27 and TRBJ2-2, with D perhaps TRBD2 (5 bases). Germline assignment: CDR1 MNHEY and CDR2 SMNVEV (reference sequence). The CDR3 length is 15 residues. The V end was cut by 4 bases, the J end by 1 base, with 10 bases between.

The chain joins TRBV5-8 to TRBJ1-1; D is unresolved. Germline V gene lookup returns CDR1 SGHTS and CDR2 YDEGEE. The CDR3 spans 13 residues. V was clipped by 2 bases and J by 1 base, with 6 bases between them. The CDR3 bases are TGTGCCAGCAGCTTTGAGAGGAACACTGAAGCTTTCTTT. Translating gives CASSFERNTEAFF.

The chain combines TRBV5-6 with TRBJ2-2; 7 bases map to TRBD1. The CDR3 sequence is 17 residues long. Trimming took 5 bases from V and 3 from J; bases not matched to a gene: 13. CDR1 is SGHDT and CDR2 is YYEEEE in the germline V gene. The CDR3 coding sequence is TGTGCCAGCAGAAATACAGGGGAGTCTACTTACACCGGGGAGCTGTTTTTT. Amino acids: CASRNTGESTYTGELFF. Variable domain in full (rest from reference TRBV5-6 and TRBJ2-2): DAGVTQSPTHLIKTRGQQVTLRCSPKSGHDTVSWYQQALGQGPQFIFQYYEEEERQRGNFPDRFSGHQFPNYSSELNVNALLLGDSALYLCASRNTGESTYTGELFFGEGSRLTVL.

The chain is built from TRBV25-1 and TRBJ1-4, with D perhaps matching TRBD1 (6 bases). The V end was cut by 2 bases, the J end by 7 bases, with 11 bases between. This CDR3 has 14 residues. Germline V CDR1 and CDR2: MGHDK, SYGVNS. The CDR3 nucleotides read TGTGCCAGCAGTGAAGTACAGGGTAGTGAAAAACTGTTTTTT. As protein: CASSEVQGSEKLFF. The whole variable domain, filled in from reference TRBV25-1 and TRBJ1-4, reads EADIYQTPRYLVIGTGKKITLECSQTMGHDKMYWYQQDPGMELHLIHYSYGVNSTEKGDLSSESTVSRIRTEHFPLTLESARPSHTSQYLCASSEVQGSEKLFFGSGTQLSVL.

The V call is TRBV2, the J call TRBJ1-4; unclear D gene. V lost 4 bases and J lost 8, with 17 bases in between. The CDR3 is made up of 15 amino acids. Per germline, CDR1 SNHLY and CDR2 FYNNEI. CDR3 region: CASSAAGVLREKLFF. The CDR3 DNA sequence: TGTGCCAGCAGTGCCGCCGGGGTGCTAAGGGAAAAACTGTTTTTT.